These T cell receptor beta chains were read from a single sample in a study of blood T cell repertoires in COVID-19. Sequencing was performed with immunoSEQ multiplex PCR; in TCRdb, only in-frame clones are kept and a portion is missing. The repertoire holds around 200,000 clones, around 83% seen once, with less than 3.5% in the top ten. Sequenced sample: peripheral blood. All receptors derive from a middle-aged man with active or convalescent COVID-19. CDR3s include the opening cysteine and the closing phenylalanine or tryptophan. D genes are given only for firm matches. Only part of the rows carry a size: once, few, many, or a class if the clone is expanded.

CDR3: CASSLNSLFNQPQHF
DNA: TGTGCCAGCAGTTTAAACAGTCTTTTTAATCAGCCCCAGCATTTT
J: TRBJ1-5
V: TRBV28
D: -
size: -

CDR3: CASTTGRGNNSPLHF
DNA: TGTGCCAGCACCACGGGACGGGGGAATAATTCACCCCTCCACTTT
J: TRBJ1-6
V: TRBV11-2
D: -
size: -

CDR3: CASSSQRGAYEQYF
DNA: TGTGCCAGCAGCAGCCAGCGGGGGGCCTACGAGCAGTACTTC
J: TRBJ2-7
V: TRBV5-5
D: TRBD2
size: -

CDR3: CASSLSAGDYTGELFF
DNA: TGTGCCAGCAGCTTATCTGCGGGTGATTACACCGGGGAGCTGTTTTTT
J: TRBJ2-2
V: TRBV7-2
D: -
size: few

CDR3: CASSLRLARGAEAFF
DNA: TGCGCCAGCAGCCTACGACTGGCCAGGGGGGCTGAAGCTTTCTTT
J: TRBJ1-1
V: TRBV5-1
D: TRBD1
size: once

CDR3: CAISEGGLTKEKLFF
DNA: TGTGCCATCAGTGAGGGGGGCCTAACCAAGGAAAAACTGTTTTTT
J: TRBJ1-4
V: TRBV10-3
D: -
size: -

CDR3: CASSLTGQGNYTF
DNA: TGTGCCAGCAGTCTTACGGGACAGGGAAACTACACCTTC
J: TRBJ1-2
V: TRBV12-3/TRBV12-4
D: TRBD1
size: few

CDR3: CASSLRTRGGDTQYF
DNA: TGTGCCAGCAGCTTGCGGACTAGGGGAGGAGATACGCAGTATTTT
J: TRBJ2-3
V: TRBV7-8
D: TRBD2
size: once

CDR3: CASSAGLAGEETQYF
DNA: TGTGCCAGCAGCGCGGGACTAGCGGGGGAAGAGACCCAGTACTTC
J: TRBJ2-5
V: TRBV11-3
D: TRBD2
size: -

CDR3: CSVRTGNNQPQHF
DNA: TGCAGCGTTCGAACAGGTAACAATCAGCCCCAGCATTTT
J: TRBJ1-5
V: TRBV29-1
D: -
size: -

CDR3: CASSWDGTEVLAQETQYF
DNA: TGCGCCAGCAGCTGGGACGGGACAGAAGTATTGGCACAAGAGACCCAGTACTTC
J: TRBJ2-5
V: TRBV5-1
D: TRBD1
size: once

CDR3: CASKPGGNDEQYF
DNA: TGTGCCAGCAAACCCGGGGGAAACGACGAGCAGTACTTC
J: TRBJ2-7
V: TRBV2
D: -
size: -

CDR3: CASSLGGYGYTF
DNA: TGTGCCAGCAGCTTAGGAGGTTATGGCTACACCTTC
J: TRBJ1-2
V: TRBV7-9
D: -
size: once

CDR3: CASSYRGRGTEAFF
DNA: TGTGCCAGCAGTTACAGGGGGCGTGGGACTGAAGCTTTCTTT
J: TRBJ1-1
V: TRBV28
D: TRBD1
size: -

CDR3: CASSLAGSGAGEQFF
DNA: TGTGCCAGCAGCTTGGCCGGGAGTGGAGCCGGTGAGCAGTTCTTC
J: TRBJ2-1
V: TRBV5-4
D: -
size: -

CDR3: CATRDKTNYGYTF
DNA: TGTGCCACCAGAGACAAGACTAACTATGGCTACACCTTC
J: TRBJ1-2
V: TRBV24-1
D: -
size: -

CDR3: CATSDPGSNQPQHF
DNA: TGTGCCACCAGTGATCCCGGTAGCAATCAGCCCCAGCATTTT
J: TRBJ1-5
V: TRBV24-1
D: -
size: -

CDR3: CASFEAHEQYF
DNA: TGCGCCAGCTTTGAGGCCCACGAGCAGTACTTC
J: TRBJ2-7
V: TRBV10-2
D: -
size: -

CDR3: CSVVSPAGRLGNLGYGYTF
DNA: TGCAGCGTTGTATCCCCGGCAGGGCGTTTGGGAAATCTCGGCTATGGCTACACCTTC
J: TRBJ1-2
V: TRBV29-1
D: -
size: -

CDR3: CASGLATGRYGYTF
DNA: TGTGCTAGTGGTTTGGCGACAGGGCGCTATGGCTACACCTTC
J: TRBJ1-2
V: TRBV12-5
D: TRBD1
size: -

CDR3: CASARDSSYEQYF
DNA: TGTGCTAGTGCCCGAGACAGCTCCTACGAGCAGTACTTC
J: TRBJ2-7
V: TRBV12-5
D: -
size: -

CDR3: CASSLEGENTQYF
DNA: TGTGCCAGCAGCTTAGAGGGAGAGAATACGCAGTATTTT
J: TRBJ2-3
V: TRBV13
D: -
size: -